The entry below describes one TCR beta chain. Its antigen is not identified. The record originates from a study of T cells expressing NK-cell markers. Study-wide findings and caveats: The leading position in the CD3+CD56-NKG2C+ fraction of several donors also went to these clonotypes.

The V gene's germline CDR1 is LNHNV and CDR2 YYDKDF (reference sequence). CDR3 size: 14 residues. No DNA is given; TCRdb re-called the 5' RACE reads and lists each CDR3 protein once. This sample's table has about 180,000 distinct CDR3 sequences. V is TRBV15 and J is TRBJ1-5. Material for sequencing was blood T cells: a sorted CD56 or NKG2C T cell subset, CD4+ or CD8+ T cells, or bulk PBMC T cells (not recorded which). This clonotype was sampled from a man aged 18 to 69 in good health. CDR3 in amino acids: CATSMGSVLQPQHF.